This TCR beta chain was captured by sequencing in a study of T-cell reconstitution after alpha-beta-depleted transplantation in children. Whole-study results and caveats: The authors attributed T-cell counts and diversity one year after transplant mostly to newly produced T cells. Recipient T cells and thymic progenitors that survived gave rise to the high TCRbeta diversity observed at day 60 in some patients. Reported findings indicate that, about two months after transplant, alpha-beta T cells came from several hundred expanded clones, which were derived from non-depleted graft cells.

A few counts support this clonotype. No antigen is known for it. This CDR3 is built from 15 residues. The germline V gene encodes CDR1 SGHRS and CDR2 YFSETQ. V lost 1 base, J lost 3 bases, and 13 bases lay in between. Unique molecular identifiers were incorporated when the TCRbeta library was constructed. Using its own MiXCR run on the PCR reads, TCRdb lists one record per CDR3 protein. The table lists some 830,000 distinct CDR3 sequences, roughly 16% of them singletons. The sequence was obtained from a male patient under 18 who had a stem cell transplant for acute lymphoblastic leukemia, so the T cells may come from the graft donor. Sample: PBMCs, mostly from graft donor cells, taken 360 days after TCRalphabeta/CD19-depleted stem cell transplant. V and J are TRBV5-1 and TRBJ1-2, with TRBD1 as a possible D gene (5 bases). The CDR3 is CASSLIGADYYGYTF. CDR3 DNA: TGCGCCAGCAGCTTGATTGGGGCAGACTACTATGGCTACACCTTC.